A selection of T cell receptor beta chains follows, all from one sample in a study of PD-1 blockade in mismatch repair-deficient tumors. Profiled with immunoSEQ multiplex PCR; TCRdb holds only in-frame clones, not every one. In the table there are 40,000 to 60,000 clones, around 82% of which are singletons. The sequencing used peripheral blood, collected 4 weeks after starting pembrolizumab. The receptors originated from an adult with mismatch repair-deficient cancer. Each CDR3 is given with its conserved first and last residue. Each record gives: J gene, V gene, CDR3 protein.

TRBJ2-1 TRBV5-6 CASSMRSSYNEQFF
TRBJ2-1 TRBV19 CASSTGGFKNEQFF
TRBJ2-6 TRBV7-9 CASSLRGAGANVLTF
TRBJ1-1 TRBV7-9 CASSLVAGVRKGNTEAFF
TRBJ2-3 TRBV6-6 CASSYLETDTQYF
TRBJ1-1 TRBV27 CASSFGQSLNTEAFF
TRBJ2-1 TRBV30 CAWSPANTGPPQFF
TRBJ2-5 TRBV6-6 CASSYSSLAIETQYF
TRBJ2-7 TRBV2 CASSRLRDRRYEQYF
TRBJ1-1 TRBV7-2 CASSFSQGVTEAFF
TRBJ2-2 TRBV19 CASTADSTSGLNTGELFF
TRBJ2-2 TRBV5-3 CARSLVPTTGELFF
TRBJ2-1 TRBV6-5 CASLFAGLSYNEQFF
TRBJ1-1 TRBV2 CASRGHPGAEAFF
TRBJ1-5 TRBV2 CASSGRGHPSNQPQHF
TRBJ1-1 TRBV2 CASSRGHLNTEAFF
TRBJ2-1 TRBV6-5 CASWASGTYNEQFF
TRBJ2-2 TRBV5-4 CASRTQGSTGELFF
TRBJ2-1 TRBV5-6 CASSLGDRAYNEQFF
TRBJ1-5 TRBV27 CASKLGQGSNQPQHF
TRBJ2-7 TRBV6-5 CASSSGTPWEQYF
TRBJ1-2 TRBV4-1 CASSQGQIGGYTF
TRBJ2-7 TRBV7-9 CASSLGDPVLEQYF
TRBJ1-1 TRBV29-1 CSVADRGTEAFF
TRBJ2-7 TRBV6-1 CASSFRDGYEQYF